This entry lists 31 T cell receptor beta chains sequenced from one sample in a study of T cell responses to AZD1222 COVID-19 vaccine. The method was immunoSEQ multiplex PCR; TCRdb's version includes in-frame clones alone and lacks a portion of them. The repertoire has around 150,000 clones, 92% of them found once; the top ten carry about 1.1%. The source material was peripheral blood, sampled 28 days after the second AZD1222 dose. These receptor sequences come from an adult who received the AZD1222 COVID-19 vaccine.

The chain employs TRBV12-5 and TRBJ1-2, with D possibly being TRBD1 (6 bases). The CDR3 spans 13 residues. V lost 3 bases, J lost 8 bases, and 13 bases lay in between. In germline, CDR1 is LGHNT, CDR2 FRNRAP. The CDR3 sequence is CASGFAGVAGYTF. CDR3 nucleotide sequence: TGTGCTAGTGGTTTCGCAGGGGTCGCGGGCTACACCTTC.

This clone appeared a single time. The chain uses TRBV30 and TRBJ1-5; no reliable D call. Per germline, CDR1 GTSNPN and CDR2 SVGIG (reference sequence). The CDR3 loop spans 17 amino acids. V lost 0 bases and J lost 9, with 24 bases in between. The chain's CDR3 is CAWSVRGSGSLKGPQHF. CDR3 sequence (DNA): TGTGCCTGGAGTGTAAGAGGATCGGGCAGCTTAAAAGGGCCCCAGCATTTT.

The gene calls are TRBV28 and TRBJ2-4; either TRBD1 or TRBD2 may supply D (6 bases each). Germline values: CDR1 MDHEN, CDR2 SYDVKM. Trimming stripped 3 bases from V and 3 bases from J, with 15 bases between. The length of the CDR3 is 16 residues. CDR3 coding DNA: TGTGCCAGCAGTTTCCCGGGGGCACGGGTCAAAAACATTCAGTACTTC. Translation gives CASSFPGARVKNIQYF.

The chain recombines TRBV6-6 with TRBJ2-5, with a tentative D call TRBD1 (5 bases). The CDR3 totals 16 residues. Germline loops: CDR1 MNHNY, CDR2 SVGAGI (reference sequence). The V end was cut by 0 bases, the J end by 0 bases, with 11 bases between. The CDR3 protein is CASSYSPGWYQETQYF. The CDR3, as DNA: TGTGCCAGCAGTTACTCGCCAGGGTGGTACCAAGAGACCCAGTACTTC.

This sequence joins TRBV2 and TRBJ2-2; tentative D call: TRBD1 (6 bases). The CDR3 has 14 residues. Trimming took off 8 bases at V and 3 bases at J, with 13 bases between the two ends. Germline values: CDR1 SNHLY, CDR2 FYNNEI. CDR3 protein: CASQQDSYTGELFF. The CDR3 bases are TGTGCCAGCCAACAGGACAGTTACACCGGGGAGCTGTTTTTT.

CDR3 sequence reads: CSAGPNNEQFF. CDR3 bases: TGCAGTGCCGGACCTAACAATGAGCAGTTCTTC. The chain links TRBV20-1 to TRBJ2-1; D remains ambiguous. Germline assignment: CDR1 DFQATT and CDR2 SNEGSKA (reference sequence). V was pared by 6 bases and J by 5 bases, with 8 bases between. This CDR3 is built from 11 residues.

The chain links TRBV5-6 to TRBJ1-4, with 8 bases aligning to TRBD1. Germline V gives CDR1 SGHDT, CDR2 YYEEEE. The CDR3 is 14 residues long. J was trimmed by 5 bases and V by 4 bases; bases with no gene match: 4. CDR3 in amino acids: CASSLQGANEKLFF. In nucleotides, the CDR3 is TGTGCCAGCAGCCTGCAGGGGGCGAATGAAAAACTGTTTTTT.

This clone appeared once. The V and J genes are TRBV19 and TRBJ2-4; no firm D call. From germline, CDR1 is LNHDA and CDR2 SQIVND (reference sequence). The CDR3 consists of 15 residues. V shed 7 bases and J shed 2 bases, with 15 bases lying between them. CDR3 in DNA: TGTGCCAGTATAGTGCACAGTCGGCCCAAAAACATTCAGTACTTC. It specifies CASIVHSRPKNIQYF.

The chain uses TRBV5-8 and TRBJ1-2; D unresolved. The CDR3 loop spans 17 amino acids. Germline CDR1 is SGHTS and CDR2 is YDEGEE. The V end lost 0 bases, the J end lost 4 bases, and 19 bases lay between the germline ends. CDR3 in DNA: TGTGCCAGCAGCTTGGAGCCCCATGGGGAGGACTTCTATGGCTACACCTTC. Translated: CASSLEPHGEDFYGYTF. The whole variable domain, filled in from reference TRBV5-8 and TRBJ1-2, reads EAGVTQSPTHLIKTRGQQATLRCSPISGHTSVYWYQQALGLGLQFLLWYDEGEERNRGNFPPRFSGRQFPNYSSELNVNALELEDSALYLCASSLEPHGEDFYGYTFGSGTRLTVV.

V gene TRBV18 combines with J gene TRBJ2-5; 7 bases map to TRBD1. Germline V gives CDR1 KGHSH, CDR2 LQKENI. CDR3 length equals 14 residues. With V trimmed by 2 bases and J by 5 bases, 5 bases remained unmatched. The CDR3: CASSPGQAGETQYF. The CDR3 nucleotides read TGTGCCAGCTCACCAGGACAGGCCGGGGAGACCCAGTACTTC.

This clone occurred a few times. The rearrangement joins TRBV6-6 to TRBJ1-2; D unclear. Trimming left V 5 bases short and J 4 bases short, with 17 bases between. This CDR3 has 15 amino acids. Germline values: CDR1 MNHNY, CDR2 SVGAGI (reference sequence). DNA for the CDR3: TGTGCCAGCAGTACCACAAGGTCCATTTTCTATGGCTACACCTTC. Protein product: CASSTTRSIFYGYTF.

The V gene is TRBV27, the J gene TRBJ1-1, with 9 bases identical to TRBD1. The CDR3 covers 16 residues. The V and J ends lost 4 bases and 3 bases, in that order; junction bases with no gene match: 9. The V gene's germline CDR1 is MNHEY and CDR2 SMNVEV (reference sequence). The CDR3 DNA reads TGTGCCAGCAGTTACAGACAGGGGGACGGGGACACTGAAGCTTTCTTT. Protein sequence: CASSYRQGDGDTEAFF.

The chain recombines TRBV7-6 with TRBJ2-7; tentatively, D is TRBD1 or TRBD2 (6 bases each). Germline V gene lookup returns CDR1 SGHVS and CDR2 FNYEAQ. The V end lost 1 base, the J end lost 3 bases, and 19 bases lay between the germline ends. This CDR3 contains 17 residues. In nucleotides, the CDR3 is TGTGCCAGCAGCTTAGGTCGGGGCAGGGGACTTGGCTACGAGCAGTACTTC. It translates to CASSLGRGRGLGYEQYF.

The chain recombines TRBV3-1 (or the pseudogene TRBV3-2) with TRBJ2-7; 9 bases align to TRBD1. V lost 1 base to trimming and J lost 4 bases; unmatched junction nucleotides: 11. There are 17 residues in the CDR3. In germline, CDR1 is LGHDT, CDR2 YNNKEL (reference sequence). The CDR3 nucleotides are TGTGCCAGCAGCCAAGTATCTCTCGGGACAGGGACTTACGAGCAGTACTTC. It specifies CASSQVSLGTGTYEQYF.

The J gene is TRBJ1-1, the V gene TRBV6-1; TRBD1 might be the D (5 bases). This CDR3 spans 13 amino acids. Germline CDR1 is MNHNS and CDR2 is SASEGT. V lost 2 bases, J lost 8 bases, and 12 bases lay in between. CDR3 coding DNA: TGTGCCAGCAGTGAATCCCCAGGGACCGAAGCTTTCTTT. Its translation: CASSESPGTEAFF.

The chain carries TRBV5-1 and TRBJ1-1, with 7 bases that match TRBD1. With 2 bases clipped from V and 4 bases from J, the junction kept 5 bases outside the gene matches. The germline gives CDR1 SGHRS, CDR2 YFSETQ. This CDR3 region has 14 residues. The CDR3 sequence is CASSLGGAVTEAFF. DNA for the CDR3: TGCGCCAGCAGCTTAGGGGGCGCAGTCACTGAAGCTTTCTTT. Using reference TRBV5-1 and TRBJ1-1 for the parts outside the CDR3, the full variable domain is KAGVTQTPRYLIKTRGQQVTLSCSPISGHRSVSWYQQTPGQGLQFLFEYFSETQRNKGNFPGRFSGRQFSNSRSEMNVSTLELGDSALYLCASSLGGAVTEAFFGQGTRLTVV.

The chain joins TRBV2 to TRBJ1-5, with 8 positions matching TRBD1. The CDR3 extends over 14 amino acids. Trimming at V came to 8 bases and at J to 1 base, leaving 4 bases not matched to a gene. The V gene's germline CDR1 is SNHLY and CDR2 FYNNEI. In DNA, the CDR3 is TGTGCCAGCCGGACAGGGTTGAGCAATCAGCCCCAGCATTTT. It specifies CASRTGLSNQPQHF.

In this sample, this clone turned up a few times. The genes are TRBV18 and TRBJ1-5, with D unresolved. The germline gives CDR1 KGHSH, CDR2 LQKENI. Trimming cost V 3 bases and J 6 bases, with 12 bases left between them. The CDR3 covers 14 residues. The CDR3 loop reads CASSPGGISQPQHF. The CDR3 DNA reads TGTGCCAGCTCACCGGGTGGGATTAGTCAGCCCCAGCATTTT. The full variable domain, with the rest looked up from reference TRBV18 and TRBJ1-5, is NAGVMQNPRHLVRRRGQEARLRCSPMKGHSHVYWYRQLPEEGLKFMVYLQKENIIDESGMPKERFSAEFPKEGPSILRIQQVVRGDSAAYFCASSPGGISQPQHFGDGTRLSIL.

The V and J genes are TRBV7-9 and TRBJ1-1; D perhaps matches TRBD1 (5 bases). Germline V gene data show CDR1 as SEHNR and CDR2 as FQNEAQ (reference sequence). This CDR3 is built from 15 residues. V gave up 1 base and J gave up 3 bases, with 12 bases separating them. DNA for the CDR3: TGTGCCAGCAGCTTAGAGGGGTCCGGCCACACTGAAGCTTTCTTT. Its protein product is CASSLEGSGHTEAFF.

The chain links TRBV6-1 to TRBJ1-1, with D possibly being TRBD1 (5 bases). CDR1 and CDR2 from the germline V gene are MNHNS and SASEGT. With 1 base removed from V and 0 bases from J, the gap between germline ends came to 6 bases. CDR3 length: 14 amino acids. CDR3: CASSEGGMNTEAFF. The CDR3 DNA reads TGTGCCAGCAGTGAAGGGGGGATGAACACTGAAGCTTTCTTT.

This rearrangement joins TRBV27 to TRBJ2-5, with no clear D. Trimming took 5 bases from V and 2 from J, leaving 6 bases between them. The CDR3 covers 12 residues. In germline, CDR1 is MNHEY, CDR2 SMNVEV (reference sequence). This CDR3 reads CASSPLQETQYF. CDR3 sequence (DNA): TGTGCCAGCAGTCCCCTACAAGAGACCCAGTACTTC.

The CDR3 here is CASTGTSYNEQFF. The CDR3 DNA reads as TGTGCCAGCACCGGGACCTCCTACAATGAGCAGTTCTTC. This chain joins TRBV27 and TRBJ2-1; the D call may be TRBD1 or TRBD2 (5 bases each). The V gene's germline CDR1 is MNHEY and CDR2 SMNVEV (reference sequence). Between the trimmed V and J ends, which lost 7 bases and 0 bases, there was a span of 7 bases. This CDR3 spans 13 amino acids.

The rearrangement uses TRBV7-8 and TRBJ2-7; D not resolved. The germline CDR1 and CDR2 sequences are SGHVS and FQNEAQ. This CDR3 has 17 residues. Trimming cost V 1 base and J 6 bases, with 22 bases left between them. As DNA, the CDR3 is TGTGCCAGCAGCTTAGTTTTTAAAGTGGCTTCAGTAGGCGAGCAGTACTTC. It is translated as CASSLVFKVASVGEQYF.

This rearrangement joins TRBV15 to TRBJ1-1, with D uncertain. CDR3 length: 14 amino acids. Trimming stripped 1 base from V and 1 base from J, with 7 bases between. From germline, CDR1 is LNHNV and CDR2 YYDKDF (reference sequence). The CDR3: CATSRVGGNTEAFF. The DNA for the CDR3 is TGTGCCACCAGCAGAGTCGGCGGGAACACTGAAGCTTTCTTT.

This clone was detected once. The J gene is TRBJ1-2, the V gene TRBV4-1, with 7 bases aligning to TRBD1. Germline loops: CDR1 MGHRA, CDR2 YSYEKL. With V trimmed by 0 bases and J by 4 bases, 5 bases remained unmatched. The CDR3 has 15 amino acids. CDR3 coding DNA: TGCGCCAGCAGCCAAGAAAAGCGACAGGGCTATGGCTACACCTTC. This encodes CASSQEKRQGYGYTF.

Here the CDR3 reads CASLRDTNSPLHF. The CDR3 coding sequence is TGTGCCAGCTTACGGGACACTAATTCACCCCTCCACTTT. J is TRBJ1-6 and V is TRBV2; a weak D match, TRBD1 (6 bases). Between the trimmed V and J ends, which lost 8 bases and 6 bases, there was a span of 11 bases. The CDR3 runs to 13 residues. The germline V gene has CDR1 SNHLY and CDR2 FYNNEI.

The chain employs TRBV5-8 and TRBJ2-7, with D uncertain. The V gene lost 0 bases and the J gene lost 6 bases, with 10 bases spanning the gap. The CDR3 spans 13 residues. The germline gives CDR1 SGHTS, CDR2 YDEGEE. DNA for the CDR3: TGTGCCAGCAGCTTGGCTGGTTCGCCCGAGCAGTACTTC. It codes for CASSLAGSPEQYF.

The rearrangement uses TRBV13 and TRBJ1-2; D gene ambiguous. The CDR3 is 14 residues long. V lost 3 bases and J 4 bases, leaving 12 bases between the germline ends. The V gene's germline CDR1 is PRHDT and CDR2 FYEKMQ (reference sequence). The CDR3 is CASSLAQSGYGYTF. Written as DNA, the CDR3 is TGTGCCAGCAGCTTGGCGCAATCGGGCTATGGCTACACCTTC.

Here the CDR3 DNA reads TGCGCCAGCAGCTTGGGGGTCATGAACACTGAAGCTTTCTTT. Amino acids: CASSLGVMNTEAFF. This sequence joins TRBV5-1 and TRBJ1-1; D unclear. The CDR3 is made up of 14 amino acids. The V gene's germline CDR1 is SGHRS and CDR2 YFSETQ. The V and J ends lost 0 bases and 0 bases respectively, with 6 bases between them.

The chain is built from TRBV3-1 (or the pseudogene TRBV3-2) and TRBJ2-1; possible D gene TRBD2, 5 bases. Germline V lookup: CDR1 LGHDT, CDR2 YNNKEL (reference sequence). Deletions cut 4 bases from V and 0 bases from J, with 10 bases between. This CDR3 comprises 15 residues. DNA of the CDR3: TGTGCCAGCAGCCGCAATAGCGCCTCCTACAATGAGCAGTTCTTC. This sequence encodes CASSRNSASYNEQFF.

This clone was seen just once. The rearrangement joins TRBV4-2 to TRBJ2-1, with D possibly matching TRBD2 (5 bases). Germline loops: CDR1 LGHNA, CDR2 YNFKEQ. The CDR3 runs to 15 residues. With 5 bases removed from V and 0 bases from J, the gap between germline ends came to 11 bases. Written as DNA, the CDR3 is TGTGCCAGCAGCACAGTAGGGAGCTCCTACAATGAGCAGTTCTTC. It is translated as CASSTVGSSYNEQFF.